The 14 T cell receptor beta chains given below trace back to one sample, sequenced in a study of identifying expanded T cells in peripheral blood. Using immunoSEQ multiplex PCR, the repertoire was profiled, and TCRdb retains in-frame clones only, with some absent. The data contain just over 90,000 clones, around nine tenths of them singletons. Material: blood. All receptors derive from a person aged 18 to 75 in good health.

J is TRBJ2-7 and V is TRBV18, with 8 bases fitting TRBD1. V shed 4 bases and J 0 bases; nucleotides not matched to a gene: 8. CDR3 length: 16 amino acids. Germline CDR1 is KGHSH and CDR2 is LQKENI. The CDR3 sequence: CASSRRTGLSSYEQYF. In DNA form, the CDR3 reads TGTGCCAGCTCACGACGGACAGGGCTTAGCTCCTACGAGCAGTACTTC.

This clone has only one observation. The chain couples TRBV29-1 to TRBJ2-7; 7 nucleotides match TRBD1. The junction had 6 bases not matched to a gene; V was cut back by 2 bases and J by 2 bases. This CDR3 comprises 14 residues. Germline V gives CDR1 SQVTM, CDR2 ANQGSEA. This CDR3 reads CSVETYTGAYEQYF. The CDR3 bases are TGCAGCGTTGAAACTTATACAGGGGCCTACGAGCAGTACTTC.

This clone was seen just once. This rearrangement joins TRBV5-1 to TRBJ1-5; D is uncertain. Germline CDR1 reads SGHRS; CDR2 reads YFSETQ. V shed 0 bases and J shed 4 bases, with 8 bases lying between them. CDR3 length equals 14 residues. CDR3 residues: CASSLDGSNQPQHF. The CDR3 DNA is TGCGCCAGCAGCTTGGACGGGTCGAATCAGCCCCAGCATTTT.

This clone was counted only a few times. The gene calls are TRBV28 and TRBJ1-4; the match to TRBD1 covers 8 bases. The CDR3 is made up of 12 amino acids. V gave up 10 bases and J gave up 6 bases; unmatched junction bases: 4. The germline gives CDR1 MDHEN, CDR2 SYDVKM. The CDR3 nucleotides read TGTGCCATCGACAGGGGAGATGAAAAACTGTTTTTT. It specifies CAIDRGDEKLFF.

This chain joins TRBV25-1 and TRBJ1-2, with D perhaps TRBD1 (5 bases). V lost 8 bases, J lost 4 bases, and 17 bases lay in between. Per the germline V gene, CDR1 is MGHDK and CDR2 is SYGVNS. The CDR3 runs to 14 residues. The CDR3 region has the DNA TGTGCCAGCGCCTCCGGGACGCAATCCTATGGCTACACCTTC. Translating it yields CASASGTQSYGYTF.

As DNA, the CDR3 is TGTGCCAGAAGCTTAGGAGGGATGGAGAATGAGCAGTTCTTC. It specifies CARSLGGMENEQFF. The genes are TRBV5-3 and TRBJ2-1, with a weak D call TRBD2 (6 bases). TRBV5-3 is flagged as an ORF with uncertain function. The CDR3 extends over 14 amino acids. V was clipped by 2 bases and J by 7 bases, with 13 bases between them.

The chain uses TRBV28 and TRBJ1-5; 7 nucleotides agree with TRBD1. The junction had 14 bases not matched to a gene; V was cut back by 6 bases and J by 0 bases. The CDR3 extends over 18 amino acids. In germline, CDR1 is MDHEN, CDR2 SYDVKM. The CDR3 DNA reads TGTGCCAGCAGCTTTACCCGGGACAGCCCTTATAGCAATCAGCCCCAGCATTTT. This gives the protein CASSFTRDSPYSNQPQHF.

The chain couples TRBV7-9 to TRBJ1-2; D remains unclear. V shed 1 base and J shed 8 bases, with 11 bases lying between them. This CDR3 has 13 residues. Germline CDR1 reads SEHNR; CDR2 reads FQNEAQ (reference sequence). The CDR3 here is CASSLDLKEGYTF. DNA for the CDR3: TGTGCCAGCAGCTTAGACCTAAAAGAGGGCTACACCTTC.

The rearrangement links TRBV2 to TRBJ1-2, with TRBD1 matching over 10 bases. V gave up 1 base and J gave up 7 bases; unmatched junction bases: 3. Per the germline V gene, CDR1 is SNHLY and CDR2 is FYNNEI. The CDR3 loop spans 14 amino acids. CDR3 loop: CASSEVDRGLGYTF. The CDR3 region has the DNA TGTGCCAGCAGTGAAGTCGACAGGGGGCTTGGCTACACCTTC.

This chain joins TRBV6-5 and TRBJ1-4; no reliable D call. V was pared by 0 bases and J by 5 bases, with 13 bases between. CDR3 length: 16 residues. The germline V gene encodes CDR1 MNHEY and CDR2 SVGAGI. CDR3 residues: CASSYSPADKNEKLFF. The CDR3 DNA sequence: TGTGCCAGCAGTTACTCTCCCGCCGACAAGAATGAAAAACTGTTTTTT.

The J gene is TRBJ2-5, the V gene TRBV14; TRBD1 matches at 7 bases. J was trimmed by 2 bases and V by 0 bases; bases with no gene match: 3. The germline gives CDR1 SGHDN, CDR2 FVKESK. The CDR3 runs to 15 residues. The CDR3 sequence is CASSQDLRGQETQYF. As DNA, the CDR3 is TGTGCCAGCAGCCAAGATCTCAGGGGGCAAGAGACCCAGTACTTC. The full variable domain, completed using reference TRBV14 and TRBJ2-5, is EAGVTQFPSHSVIEKGQTVTLRCDPISGHDNLYWYRRVMGKEIKFLLHFVKESKQDESGMPNNRFLAERTGGTYSTLKVQPAELEDSGVYFCASSQDLRGQETQYFGPGTRLLVL.

The sample holds one count of this clone. At the DNA level, this CDR3 is encoded by other sequences in the same sample as well. V gene TRBV7-2 combines with J gene TRBJ2-5; maybe TRBD2 (7 bases). Germline assignment: CDR1 SGHTA and CDR2 FQGNSA. Trimming took off 0 bases at V and 2 bases at J, with 10 bases between the two ends. The CDR3 covers 15 residues. The DNA for the CDR3 is TGTGCCAGCAGCTTAGCGGGAGGGGGGCAAGAGACCCAGTACTTC. This sequence encodes CASSLAGGGQETQYF.

This chain connects TRBV4-1 to TRBJ1-3; the match to TRBD1 covers 9 bases. After removal of 4 bases from V and 4 bases from J, the junction contained 5 bases not matched to a gene. The CDR3 runs to 15 residues. The V gene's germline CDR1 is MGHRA and CDR2 YSYEKL. The CDR3 region has the DNA TGCGCCAGCAGCCTAACCGGACAGGGGGGAAACACCATATATTTT. Translated, it gives CASSLTGQGGNTIYF.

The chain combines TRBV10-2 with TRBJ2-7; D may be TRBD1 or TRBD2 (5 bases each). The CDR3 sequence is 19 residues long. Germline V gene sequence: CDR1 WSHSY, CDR2 SAAADI. V lost 0 bases, J lost 3 bases, and 24 bases lay in between. The DNA for the CDR3 is TGCGCCAGCAGTGAGTCAGGGAAGCCAGGGAGAATACCTCGCTACGAGCAGTACTTC. Translating it yields CASSESGKPGRIPRYEQYF.